This TCR beta chain is drawn from a study of blood T cell repertoires in COVID-19. Profiling relied on immunoSEQ multiplex PCR, and the TCRdb table lists in-frame clones only, not all of them. The repertoire includes approximately 72,000 clones, over 85% of them detected once, and approximately 1.5% sits in the top ten. In its sample, this clone was seen once. Sequencing used peripheral blood. This TCR was recovered from a man in his fifties or sixties with acute or convalescent COVID-19.

The CDR3, as DNA: TGTGCCAGTAGCCCACTGACAGGGTATGGCTACACCTTC. Its protein product is CASSPLTGYGYTF. The rearrangement uses TRBV19 and TRBJ1-2, with 7 nucleotides matching TRBD1. This CDR3 contains 13 residues. Germline V lookup: CDR1 LNHDA, CDR2 SQIVND (reference sequence). Losses at the gene ends were 6 bases for V and 5 bases for J; bases not matched to a gene: 6.